The rows below give T cell receptor beta chains drawn from one sample of a study of T-cell reconstitution after alpha-beta-depleted transplantation in children. One entry per CDR3 protein, called by TCRdb with MiXCR from the PCR reads. The sample shows around 490,000 distinct CDR3 sequences, approximately 10% of them seen only once. Sequences were derived from PBMCs, mostly from graft donor cells, sampled 180 days after TCRalphabeta/CD19-depleted stem cell transplant. These receptors were collected from a female patient younger than 10 who had a stem cell transplant for aplastic anemia, so the T cells may come from the graft donor. Both conserved end residues are part of each CDR3. Fields, in order: V gene, D gene, clone size, J gene, CDR3 DNA, CDR3 protein. D genes are given only for firm matches. For some rows the clone size is stated as once, few or many, or as a class when expanded; others skip it.

TRBV11-2,TRBD2,few,TRBJ2-3,TGTGCCAGCAGCCCGATAGCGGGAGGGAGCACAGATACGCAGTATTTT,CASSPIAGGSTDTQYF
TRBV4-3,TRBD1,few,TRBJ1-5,TGCGCCAGCAGCCAAGGAGGGGACAGGCTCAATCAGCCCCAGCATTTT,CASSQGGDRLNQPQHF
TRBV3-1,.,.,TRBJ1-5,TGTGCCAGCAGCCCCACGAGAGGGCCAGCAGGGATTTCCCTGCCCCAGCATTTT,CASSPTRGPAGISLPQHF
TRBV4-3,TRBD1,.,TRBJ2-1,TGCGCCAGCAGCCAGAGGACAGGAGTGCAGTTCTTC,CASSQRTGVQFF
TRBV10-3,TRBD2,.,TRBJ2-1,TGTGCCATCAGCGAACTAGCGGGAGGTTTCAATGAGCAGTTCTTC,CAISELAGGFNEQFF
TRBV5-1,TRBD1,.,TRBJ1-3,TGCGCCAGCAGCTCGGACAGGGGCGCATTGTCCGGAAACACCATATATTTT,CASSSDRGALSGNTIYF
TRBV20-1,.,.,TRBJ2-4,TGCAGTGCCGTCGGAGGGGAAGCCAAAAACATTCAGTACTTC,CSAVGGEAKNIQYF
TRBV4-3,.,few,TRBJ2-7,TGCGCCAGCAGCCAAGAGTTAAGGGGAGTCTACGAGCAGTACTTC,CASSQELRGVYEQYF
TRBV4-3,TRBD1,.,TRBJ2-7,TGCGCCAGCAGCCAAGCAACAGGGGTCCCCTACGAGCAGTACTTC,CASSQATGVPYEQYF
TRBV7-9,TRBD2,.,TRBJ2-1,TGTGCCAGCAGCTCTGCCCTAGCGGGGGGGACGGGCGAGCAGTTCTTC,CASSSALAGGTGEQFF
TRBV4-3,TRBD1,.,TRBJ2-7,TGCGCCAGCAGCCATACAGGGGGGTTCTCCCACGAGCAGTACTTC,CASSHTGGFSHEQYF
TRBV9,.,many,TRBJ2-6,TGTGCCAGCAGCCTTTCGACAGGAGGCTCTGGGGCCAACGTCCTGACTTTC,CASSLSTGGSGANVLTF
TRBV12-3/TRBV12-4,.,many,TRBJ1-5,TGTGCCAGCAGTTTGAGCGGAGGGGGGCAGAGGCCCCAGCATTTT,CASSLSGGGQRPQHF
TRBV4-3,.,.,TRBJ2-2,TGCGCCAGCAGCCAAGATCAGGGAACAACCGGGGAGCTGTTTTTT,CASSQDQGTTGELFF
TRBV25-1,TRBD2,few,TRBJ2-1,TGTGCCAGCAGCGGGGCCCTAGCGGGACTCTGGAATGAGCAGTTCTTC,CASSGALAGLWNEQFF
TRBV11-3,.,few,TRBJ2-1,TGTGCCAGCAGCGACTCCCAGAAGGGCGGCGATGAGCAGTTCTTC,CASSDSQKGGDEQFF
TRBV7-8,.,few,TRBJ2-7,TGTGCCAGCAGCTTAGCGCATCTGGGGGCTAATTTCGGGGAGCAGTACTTC,CASSLAHLGANFGEQYF
TRBV6-1,.,.,TRBJ2-1,TGTGCCAGCAGTGATCGCCGGATTGGTGAGCAGTTCTTC,CASSDRRIGEQFF
TRBV7-2,TRBD1,many,TRBJ1-1,TGTGCCAGCAGCACAGGGGCGGGGAGAGGGAACACTGAAGCTTTCTTT,CASSTGAGRGNTEAFF
TRBV28,.,few,TRBJ2-1,TGTGCCAGCAGAGGGATCAACTCCAATGAGCAGTTCTTC,CASRGINSNEQFF
TRBV6-5,.,.,TRBJ1-5,TGTGCCAGCAGTTACTCGCACAGGGGCAATCAGCCCCAGCATTTT,CASSYSHRGNQPQHF
TRBV20-1,.,.,TRBJ2-1,TGCAGTGCTAGAGGGGCGGCAAACTACAATGAGCAGTTCTTC,CSARGAANYNEQFF
TRBV19,TRBD1,.,TRBJ2-3,TGTGCCAGTCGCAACTCCGGGACAGCAATACTCTTCACAGATACGCAGTATTTT,CASRNSGTAILFTDTQYF
TRBV15,.,many,TRBJ2-3,TGTGCCACCACCCTCGGACGGGGCACAGATACGCAGTATTTT,CATTLGRGTDTQYF
TRBV5-1,TRBD1,many,TRBJ2-2,TGCGCCAGCAGCCGCCGGGACAGGGACACCGGGGAGCTGTTTTTT,CASSRRDRDTGELFF
TRBV11-3,TRBD2,.,TRBJ2-1,TGTGCCAGCAGCTTACTGCGGACTAGCGGGCGCCTTCTTTCCTACAATGAGCAGTTCTTC,CASSLLRTSGRLLSYNEQFF
TRBV6-1,TRBD1,few,TRBJ2-4,TGTGCCAGCAGGGGACAGGGAAAAGGAAACATTCAGTACTTC,CASRGQGKGNIQYF
TRBV5-5,TRBD2,many,TRBJ2-3,TGTGCCAGCAGCTGGGGGACTAGCGGGATCACAGATACGCAGTATTTT,CASSWGTSGITDTQYF
TRBV20-1,.,few,TRBJ2-1,TGCAGGCTAAGGGCGGGCCGGGAGACCCACAATGAGCAGTTCTTC,CRLRAGRETHNEQFF
TRBV5-1,.,.,TRBJ1-6,TGCGCCAGCAGCCCACCAGGACTAGACGGCTCCTATAATTCACCCCTCCACTTT,CASSPPGLDGSYNSPLHF
TRBV29-1,TRBD2,few,TRBJ2-1,TGCAGCGTTGAGTGGCGCGGGAGGGCCCTCGATGAGCAGTTCTTC,CSVEWRGRALDEQFF
TRBV6-5,TRBD2,.,TRBJ2-7,TGTGCCAGCAGTTACCTTGGGGACTACTACGAGCAGTACTTC,CASSYLGDYYEQYF
TRBV28,.,.,TRBJ1-5,TGTGCCAGCAGTTTTTGGGGAAACAATCAGCCCCAGCATTTT,CASSFWGNNQPQHF
TRBV6-5,.,few,TRBJ1-1,TGTGCCAGCAGTAGGCCCCAGGCAACGAAAGCTTTCTTT,CASSRPQATKAFF
TRBV6-1,TRBD2,few,TRBJ2-7,TGTGCCAGCAGTCGCGGACTAGGGATCTACGAGCAGTACTTC,CASSRGLGIYEQYF
TRBV20-1,.,few,TRBJ1-1,TGCAGTGCTAGAAGGATAACTGAAGCTTTCTTT,CSARRITEAFF
TRBV28,.,many,TRBJ2-2,TGTGCCAGCATTGCGGGCCATAACACCGGGGAGCTGTTTTTT,CASIAGHNTGELFF
TRBV19,.,.,TRBJ2-1,TGTGCCAGTAGTCCGGTGGGGGCGGCTGAGCAGTTCTTC,CASSPVGAAEQFF
TRBV5-1,.,few,TRBJ1-3,TGCGCCAGCAGCTTGACCAGTGGCTCTGGAAACACCATATATTTT,CASSLTSGSGNTIYF
TRBV28,.,.,TRBJ2-1,TGTGCCAGCAGCTTCCCCATTGGAAATGGACTCCAGAGCTCCTACAATGAGCAGTTCTTC,CASSFPIGNGLQSSYNEQFF
TRBV12-3/TRBV12-4,TRBD1,few,TRBJ1-1,TGTGCCAGCAGTTTAGGGGACAGGGGGCGCGACACTGAAGCTTTCTTT,CASSLGDRGRDTEAFF
TRBV12-5,.,few,TRBJ2-2,TGTGCTAGTGGTTTGTTTATTTGGGGGAACACCGGGGAGCTGTTTTTT,CASGLFIWGNTGELFF